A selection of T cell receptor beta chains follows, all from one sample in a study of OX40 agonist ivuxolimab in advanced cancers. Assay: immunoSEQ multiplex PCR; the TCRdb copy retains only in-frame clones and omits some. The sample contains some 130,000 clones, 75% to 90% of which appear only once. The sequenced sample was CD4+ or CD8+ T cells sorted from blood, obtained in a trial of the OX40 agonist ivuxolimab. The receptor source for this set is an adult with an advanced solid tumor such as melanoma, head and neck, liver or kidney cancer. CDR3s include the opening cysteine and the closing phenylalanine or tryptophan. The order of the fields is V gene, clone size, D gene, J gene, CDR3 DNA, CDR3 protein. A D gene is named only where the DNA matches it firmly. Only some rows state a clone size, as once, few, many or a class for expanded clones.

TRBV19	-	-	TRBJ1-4	TGTGCCAGTAGTATAGATGGGGGGTCAACTAATGAAAAACTGTTTTTT	CASSIDGGSTNEKLFF
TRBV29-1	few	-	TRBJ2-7	TGCAGCGTTGTTGTCGGCCCTAGCGAGCAGTACTTC	CSVVVGPSEQYF
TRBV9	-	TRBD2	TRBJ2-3	TGTGCCAGCAGCGTAGTTCTGGCAGCGGGGGGAGATACGCAGTATTTT	CASSVVLAAGGDTQYF
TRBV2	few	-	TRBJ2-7	TGTGCCAGCAGTGAAATCGGGGCAGGGGCGCACGAGCAGTACTTC	CASSEIGAGAHEQYF
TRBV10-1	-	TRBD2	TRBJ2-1	TGCGCCAGCAGTGAGTACGGCGGGGGGGCTTACAATGAGCAGTTCTTC	CASSEYGGGAYNEQFF
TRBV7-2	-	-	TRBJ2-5	TGTGCCAGCAGCTTAGCGCGAGGGCAAGAGACCCAGTACTTC	CASSLARGQETQYF
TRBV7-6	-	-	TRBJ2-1	TGTGCCAGCAGCTCCACTCGTTACAATGAGCAGTTCTTC	CASSSTRYNEQFF
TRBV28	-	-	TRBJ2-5	TGTGCCAGCAGTTCCCCGGTGGGGAGAGGAGAGACCCAGTACTTC	CASSSPVGRGETQYF
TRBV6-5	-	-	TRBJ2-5	TGTGCCAGCAGTTGGGGCCCCCGCGGCGAGACCCAGTACTTC	CASSWGPRGETQYF
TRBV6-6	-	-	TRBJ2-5	TGTGCCAGCAGTACGACAGGGAGGGAGACCCAGTACTTC	CASSTTGRETQYF
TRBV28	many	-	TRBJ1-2	TGTGCCAGCAGCACTCATCGCGCCAGGGACTATGGCTACACCTTC	CASSTHRARDYGYTF
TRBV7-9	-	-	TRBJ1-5	TGTGCCAGCGGAAACTTACAGGGTGGTCAGCCCCAGCATTTT	CASGNLQGGQPQHF
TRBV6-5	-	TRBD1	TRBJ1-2	TGTGCCAGCAGTTCCCGGACAGGGCGGAATGGCTACACCTTC	CASSSRTGRNGYTF
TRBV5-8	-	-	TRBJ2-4	TGTGCCAGCAGCCTGGGGGCGCTACAGGGAAACATTCAGTACTTC	CASSLGALQGNIQYF
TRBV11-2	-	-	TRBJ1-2	TGTGCCAGCAGCCATAATTTCGGACGTTCCAGCTATGGCTACACCTTC	CASSHNFGRSSYGYTF
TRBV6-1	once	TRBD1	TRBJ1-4	TGTGCCAGCAGTGATGAGGGGGCGACTAATGAAAAACTGTTTTTT	CASSDEGATNEKLFF
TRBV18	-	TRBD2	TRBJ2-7	TGTGCCAGCTCACCTTCCCTAGCGGGGGGTTCCTACGAGCAGTACTTC	CASSPSLAGGSYEQYF
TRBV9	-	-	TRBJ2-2	TGTGCCAGCAGCGTAGTTGTGGCCGGGGAGCTGTTTTTT	CASSVVVAGELFF
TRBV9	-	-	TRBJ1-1	TGTGCCAGCAGCGTAGGAACCGGTCCTGAAGCTTTCTTT	CASSVGTGPEAFF
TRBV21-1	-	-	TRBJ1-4	TGTGCCAGCAGCAAAGCGGCGGGGACTAATGAAAAACTGTTTTTT	CASSKAAGTNEKLFF
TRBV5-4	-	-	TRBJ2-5	TGTGCCAGCAGCTTGGCGGACTATCGCGAGACCCAGTACTTC	CASSLADYRETQYF
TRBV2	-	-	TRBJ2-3	TGTGCCAGCAGTGGGGGGAGGAGGCAGTATTTT	CASSGGRRQYF
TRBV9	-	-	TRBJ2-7	TGTGCCAGCAGCAATGACAAGAGCTCCTACGAGCAGTACTTC	CASSNDKSSYEQYF
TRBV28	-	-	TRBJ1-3	TGTGCCAGCAGTTCAGGGGTGGTCGGAAACACCATATATTTT	CASSSGVVGNTIYF
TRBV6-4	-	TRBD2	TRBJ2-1	TGTGCCAGCAGTGTGGAGGCGGGGGGTCACAATGAGCAGTTCTTC	CASSVEAGGHNEQFF
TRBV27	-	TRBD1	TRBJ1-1	TGTGCCAGCAGTGGGGGGACAGGGTGGGTGAACACTGAAGCTTTCTTT	CASSGGTGWVNTEAFF
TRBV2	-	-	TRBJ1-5	TGTGCCAGCGAGATACAGGGTAGGGGCAATCAGCCCCAGCATTTT	CASEIQGRGNQPQHF
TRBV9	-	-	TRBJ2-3	TGTGCCAGCAGCCCGAGGCCCTCCTCAGATACGCAGTATTTT	CASSPRPSSDTQYF
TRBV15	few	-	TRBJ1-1	TGTGCCACCAGCAATCGGGTGGACGACGGTGAAGCTTTCTTT	CATSNRVDDGEAFF
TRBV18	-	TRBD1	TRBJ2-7	TGTGCCAGCTCAGAGGTGACAGGGTGGTACGAGCAGTACTTC	CASSEVTGWYEQYF
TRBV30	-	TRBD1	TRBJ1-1	TGTGCCTGGAATACAGGGGGCTGGGGTGAAGCTTTCTTT	CAWNTGGWGEAFF
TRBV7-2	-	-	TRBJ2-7	TGTGCCAGCAGCGTTACTTGGAACTCCTACGAGCAGTACTTC	CASSVTWNSYEQYF
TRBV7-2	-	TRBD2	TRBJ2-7	TGTGCCAGCAGCTTAGAGGGGCTAGCGGACTACGAGCAGTACTTC	CASSLEGLADYEQYF
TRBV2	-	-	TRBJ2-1	TGTGCCAGCAGTGAATCCGGGAAGAATGAGCAGTTCTTC	CASSESGKNEQFF
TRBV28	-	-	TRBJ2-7	TGTGCCAGCAGTTTGTTCGTTCGGGGTTACGAGCAGTACTTC	CASSLFVRGYEQYF
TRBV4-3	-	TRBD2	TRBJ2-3	TGCGGCTTCTGCCCGGGACTAGCGGGGGGGGATACAGATACGCAGTATTTT	CGFCPGLAGGDTDTQYF
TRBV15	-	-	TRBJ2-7	TGTGCCACCAGCAGAGATAGGCTGACTAGTCGGGAGTACGAGCAGTACTTC	CATSRDRLTSREYEQYF
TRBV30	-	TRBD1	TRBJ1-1	TGTGCCTGGATTCCCCTGGACAGGGGGAACACTGAAGCTTTCTTT	CAWIPLDRGNTEAFF
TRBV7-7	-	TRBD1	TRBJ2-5	TGTGCCAGCAGCCCAGGACAGGCCTTCCAAGAGACCCAGTACTTC	CASSPGQAFQETQYF
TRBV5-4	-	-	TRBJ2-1	TGTGCCAGCAGCGCTAGCGCAGGGTGGGAGAATGAGCAGTTCTTC	CASSASAGWENEQFF
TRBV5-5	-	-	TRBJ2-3	TGTGCCAGCAGGGGGGACTGGCCTTGGGTGCAGTATTTT	CASRGDWPWVQYF
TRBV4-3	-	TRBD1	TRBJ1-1	TGCGCCAGCAGCCTGGGACAGGGTGGTCATCTGAGGACTGAAGCTTTCTTT	CASSLGQGGHLRTEAFF
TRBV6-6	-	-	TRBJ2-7	TGTGCCAGCAGTACCCCGGGCCCTACGAACGAGCAGTACTTC	CASSTPGPTNEQYF
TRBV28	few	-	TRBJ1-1	TGTGCCAGCAGTTTGGTGGATGAAGCCTTCTTT	CASSLVDEAFF
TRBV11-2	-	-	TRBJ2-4	TGTGCCAGCAGCGCACCACGCCGGGGGAACATTCAGTACTTC	CASSAPRRGNIQYF
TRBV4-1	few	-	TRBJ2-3	TGCGCCAGCAGCCACCCTGTGACAGATACGCAGTATTTT	CASSHPVTDTQYF
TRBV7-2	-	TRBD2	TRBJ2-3	TGTGCCAGCAGCTTAGCGCTAGGAGCGGGGGGCACAGATACGCAGTATTTT	CASSLALGAGGTDTQYF
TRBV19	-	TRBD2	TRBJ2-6	TGTGCCAGTAATGGACTAGCGGGGGTCCCTGGGGCCAACGTCCTGACTTTC	CASNGLAGVPGANVLTF
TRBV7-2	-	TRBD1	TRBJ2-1	TGTGCCAGCAGCTTAGCGCCGGGACAGGGTAGCCATGAGCAGTTCTTC	CASSLAPGQGSHEQFF
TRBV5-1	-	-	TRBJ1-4	TGCGCCAGCAGACCCGGATCAACTAATGAAAAACTGTTTTTT	CASRPGSTNEKLFF